Ten or more counts support the clone carrying this T cell receptor (beta chain). The target antigen is unknown. The data originate from a study of beta chain features in type 1 diabetes. Since all of the isolated RNA was reverse transcribed, expressed TCRB transcripts were what got sequenced. Sequencing was performed with immunoSEQ multiplex PCR; in TCRdb, only in-frame clones are kept and a portion is missing. Here the sample spans 400,000 or so clones, over 9% being singletons. Overall study findings and caveats: The study found moderately but significantly shorter TCRB CDR3s in all four CD4+ subsets of Type 1 diabetes patients.

This TCR derives from a man aged 25-45 years with type 1 diabetes. Sequenced material: central memory CD4+ T cells from blood.

CDR3 sequence: CASLGGLNTEAFF. In DNA, the CDR3 is TGTGCCAGCCTAGGGGGTCTTAACACTGAAGCTTTCTTT. The rearrangement links TRBV18 to TRBJ1-1, with D possibly TRBD1 on 6 matching bases. The CDR3 sequence is 13 residues long. V gave up 8 bases and J gave up 2 bases, with 12 bases separating them. Germline values: CDR1 KGHSH, CDR2 LQKENI.